Included here is one TCR beta chain sequence, with context. Its antigen is unknown. Measured with immunoSEQ multiplex PCR; TCRdb has only the in-frame clones, and not every one. The sample has tens of thousands of clones, around 90% seen once. This record belongs to a study of T cell responses to AZD1222 COVID-19 vaccine. General study points: CD4 TCRs covered the whole spike, strongest at regions 160-218 and 743-854. Sampling captured repertoires only after the peak T cell response. Only a handful of AZD1222 recipients, several in all, had baseline seropositivity.

The germline CDR1 and CDR2 sequences are LGHDT and YNNKEL (reference sequence). Trimming removed 4 bases at V and 7 bases at J, with 10 bases between. The CDR3 totals 13 residues. This receptor was taken from an adult who received the AZD1222 COVID-19 vaccine. The rearrangement uses TRBV3-1 (or the pseudogene TRBV3-2) and TRBJ2-2; a weak D match, TRBD1 (5 bases). The source was peripheral blood, collected 28 days after the second AZD1222 dose. CDR3 bases: TGTGCCAGCAGCCTCCAGGGTATCGGGGAGCTGTTTTTT. This encodes CASSLQGIGELFF.